Below, 23 T cell receptor beta chains from the same sample are listed, as sequenced in a study of T-cell memory formation after mild COVID-19. One entry per CDR3 protein results from TCRdb running MiXCR on the 5' RACE reads. The sample yields roughly 350,000 distinct CDR3 sequences, 28% seen once. Sequenced material: PBMCs or a T cell subset sorted from them (not recorded which). These receptors all stem from an adult woman who had mild COVID-19 (a few samples of this study predate the infection). Cell type and time point are not known.

This clonotype was seen a few times. The J gene is TRBJ1-1, the V gene TRBV9; D not certain. The CDR3 runs to 14 residues. Germline V gene data show CDR1 as SGDLS and CDR2 as YYNGEE. The V end was cut by 0 bases, the J end by 1 base, with 7 bases between. The CDR3 nucleotides read TGTGCCAGCAGCGTAGCTCAAGCGAACACTGAAGCTTTCTTT. It is translated as CASSVAQANTEAFF.

The chain links TRBV5-1 to TRBJ2-3; TRBD2 matches 13 bases. With V trimmed by 1 base and J by 1 base, 15 bases remained unmatched. This CDR3 comprises 21 residues. Germline V gene sequence: CDR1 SGHRS, CDR2 YFSETQ. The CDR3 sequence: CASSLFPGLAGVVSGTDTQYF. In DNA form, the CDR3 reads TGCGCCAGCAGCTTGTTCCCCGGACTAGCGGGAGTAGTGTCTGGCACAGATACGCAGTATTTT.

This clonotype was seen a handful of times. The chain is built from TRBV15 and TRBJ2-7; 10 bases match TRBD1. The CDR3 runs 16 residues. Germline-derived CDR1 and CDR2 are LNHNV and YYDKDF (reference sequence). The V and J ends lost 1 base and 2 bases, in that order; junction bases with no gene match: 5. In DNA, the CDR3 is TGTGCCACCAGCAGAGGGGGGACAGGGGCTGCCTACGAGCAGTACTTC. Translated: CATSRGGTGAAYEQYF.

There are a few counts of this clonotype. The chain joins TRBV11-2 to TRBJ1-2; a weak D match, TRBD1 (6 bases). Germline V lookup: CDR1 SGHAT, CDR2 FQNNGV. Trimming took off 4 bases at V and 2 bases at J, with 14 bases between the two ends. This CDR3 is built from 15 residues. In DNA, the CDR3 is TGTGCCAGCAGCTCGTTACGAGGACAGAACTATGGCTACACCTTC. Translated: CASSSLRGQNYGYTF.

The gene calls are TRBV15 and TRBJ2-2; D remains unclear. The CDR3 sequence is 15 residues long. Germline-derived CDR1 and CDR2 are LNHNV and YYDKDF (reference sequence). Trimming removed 0 bases at V and 0 bases at J, with 5 bases between. CDR3 loop: CATSRDRANTGELFF. Here the CDR3 DNA reads TGTGCCACCAGCAGAGACAGAGCGAACACCGGGGAGCTGTTTTTT.

This clonotype has only one observation. CDR3 amino acids: CASSQEWIAGDDEQFF. CDR3 coding DNA: TGTGCCAGCAGCCAAGAATGGATAGCGGGAGACGATGAGCAGTTCTTC. The rearrangement uses TRBV3-1 and TRBJ2-1; TRBD2 matches at 9 bases. From germline, CDR1 is LGHDT and CDR2 YNNKEL (reference sequence). The V gene end was trimmed by 0 bases and the J gene end by 8 bases; junction bases not matched to a gene: 8. CDR3 length equals 16 residues.

This chain joins TRBV10-3 and TRBJ1-1; the match to TRBD1 covers 8 bases. Trimming cost V 2 bases and J 3 bases; bases outside gene matches: 8. The CDR3 covers 16 residues. Per germline, CDR1 ENHRY and CDR2 SYGVKD. The CDR3 is CAISEPDRGGHTEAFF. In DNA form, the CDR3 reads TGTGCCATCAGTGAGCCTGACAGGGGTGGGCACACTGAAGCTTTCTTT.

This clonotype was seen only a few times. The chain is built from TRBV5-1 and TRBJ2-7, with 7 bases identical to TRBD1. CDR3 length equals 16 residues. Germline values: CDR1 SGHRS, CDR2 YFSETQ. The V and J ends lost 0 bases and 3 bases, in that order; junction bases with no gene match: 9. DNA of the CDR3: TGCGCCAGCAGCTTGGCTGGGACAGACTACTACTACGAGCAGTACTTC. This sequence encodes CASSLAGTDYYYEQYF.

The gene calls are TRBV4-1 and TRBJ2-7; unclear D gene. V was shortened by 0 bases and J by 0 bases, with 12 bases between the two germline ends. From germline, CDR1 is MGHRA and CDR2 YSYEKL. This CDR3 is built from 16 residues. CDR3 protein: CASSQDERTFSYEQYF. In nucleotides, the CDR3 is TGCGCCAGCAGCCAAGATGAACGGACCTTCTCCTACGAGCAGTACTTC.

The chain combines TRBV5-1 with TRBJ1-5, with TRBD1 matching 7 bases. The J segment lost 6 bases and the V segment lost 4 bases, leaving 13 bases of the junction unmatched. Germline V gene data show CDR1 as SGHRS and CDR2 as YFSETQ. This CDR3 is built from 16 residues. This CDR3 reads CASSQDRPWSGQPQHF. The CDR3 nucleotides are TGCGCCAGCAGCCAGGACAGGCCCTGGTCGGGTCAGCCCCAGCATTTT.

This clonotype was found once. The chain couples TRBV5-1 to TRBJ2-7; D is unclear. Trimming took off 0 bases at V and 4 bases at J, with 14 bases between the two ends. CDR3 length: 15 amino acids. The V gene's germline CDR1 is SGHRS and CDR2 YFSETQ. The CDR3, as DNA: TGCGCCAGCAGCTTGGAACATGGCGGTCTATACGAGCAGTACTTC. Translating gives CASSLEHGGLYEQYF.

A few counts support this clonotype. This chain connects TRBV9 to TRBJ2-7; 10 nucleotides match TRBD2. In germline, CDR1 is SGDLS, CDR2 YYNGEE. The CDR3 loop spans 15 amino acids. Losses at the gene ends were 2 bases for V and 7 bases for J; bases not matched to a gene: 9. CDR3 loop: CASSVTTSGYGEQYF. The CDR3 DNA follows: TGTGCCAGCAGCGTCACGACTAGCGGGTATGGGGAGCAGTACTTC.

CDR3 in DNA: TGTGCCAGCAGGGCGGGGGGGACTAGCACAGATACGCAGTATTTT. Protein sequence: CASRAGGTSTDTQYF. This chain joins TRBV7-2 and TRBJ2-3; 9 bases align to TRBD2. The trim removed 6 bases at V and 0 bases at J, leaving 4 bases unmatched. Per germline, CDR1 SGHTA and CDR2 FQGNSA. The CDR3 totals 15 residues.

In nucleotides, the CDR3 is TGTGCCAGCAGACGACAGGGTCGCAATACAGACAATGAGCAGTTCTTC. Its translation is CASRRQGRNTDNEQFF. This chain joins TRBV6-2 or TRBV6-3 and TRBJ2-1; TRBD1 aligns across 7 bases. CDR1 is MNHEY, CDR2 SVGEGT, per germline. The V segment lost 6 bases and the J segment 5 bases; nucleotides outside the gene matches: 13. The CDR3 contains 16 residues.

The V gene is TRBV2, the J gene TRBJ2-1; TRBD2 matches 8 bases. The V and J ends lost 7 bases and 4 bases, in that order; junction bases with no gene match: 12. This CDR3 has 16 amino acids. CDR1 and CDR2 (germline): SNHLY, FYNNEI. CDR3 DNA sequence: TGTGCCAGCATTGGAGAAGCGGGAGCCTCATACAATGAGCAGTTCTTC. Translation: CASIGEAGASYNEQFF.

This CDR3 reads CAISLLLVTDTQYF. The DNA for the CDR3 is TGTGCCATCAGCCTACTACTAGTTACAGATACGCAGTATTTT. This chain joins TRBV10-3 and TRBJ2-3; D is possibly TRBD2 (5 bases). CDR1 ENHRY and CDR2 SYGVKD come from the germline V gene. V shed 6 bases and J shed 3 bases, with 13 bases lying between them. CDR3 size: 14 residues.

The sample holds a few counts of this clonotype. The J gene is TRBJ2-1, the V gene TRBV5-6; D perhaps matches TRBD1 (5 bases). This CDR3 spans 16 amino acids. Germline-derived CDR1 and CDR2 are SGHDT and YYEEEE. Trimming took off 2 bases at V and 4 bases at J, with 16 bases between the two ends. The CDR3 here is CASSLRGLQPYNEQFF. The DNA for the CDR3 is TGTGCCAGCAGCTTAAGGGGTCTCCAGCCTTACAATGAGCAGTTCTTC.

This clonotype was detected many times. This sequence joins TRBV11-2 and TRBJ1-2, with TRBD1 matching over 7 bases. Germline CDR1 SGHAT, CDR2 FQNNGV. This CDR3 is 14 amino acids long. With 0 bases clipped from V and 6 bases from J, the junction kept 4 bases outside the gene matches. CDR3 loop: CASSLETGLDGYTF. As DNA, the CDR3 is TGTGCCAGCAGCTTAGAGACAGGGCTCGATGGCTACACCTTC.

CDR3 sequence: CASSQVPGPGETQYF. CDR3 DNA: TGCGCCAGCAGCCAAGTCCCGGGACCCGGGGAGACCCAGTACTTC. The chain carries TRBV4-1 and TRBJ2-5; either TRBD1 or TRBD2 may supply D (5 bases each). The CDR3 consists of 15 residues. CDR1 MGHRA and CDR2 YSYEKL come from the germline V gene. V was clipped by 1 base and J by 5 bases, with 14 bases between them.

The chain has TRBV9 and TRBJ2-7; tentatively, D is TRBD2 (5 bases). The V gene lost 3 bases and the J gene lost 9 bases, with 22 bases spanning the gap. Germline V gives CDR1 SGDLS, CDR2 YYNGEE. CDR3 size: 15 residues. The CDR3 region is CASSASGLGFRRQYF. The CDR3 DNA is TGTGCCAGCAGCGCGAGCGGTCTGGGGTTTCGGCGGCAGTACTTC.

This clonotype has just a few counts. The chain couples TRBV7-9 to TRBJ1-2; TRBD1 agrees at 8 bases. V lost 5 bases, J lost 4 bases, and 6 bases stayed unmatched. Germline assignment: CDR1 SEHNR and CDR2 FQNEAQ (reference sequence). CDR3 size: 14 residues. CDR3 residues: CASSLDRVGYGYTF. The CDR3 nucleotides are TGTGCCAGCAGCCTGGACAGGGTGGGCTATGGCTACACCTTC.

This chain links TRBV5-6 with TRBJ2-1; D not certain. Germline V gene data show CDR1 as SGHDT and CDR2 as YYEEEE. The CDR3 is 15 amino acids. Between the trimmed V and J ends, which lost 1 base and 9 bases, there was a span of 17 bases. Here the CDR3 DNA reads TGTGCCAGCAGCTTGTTGAGGCCCACGCCCGTTGAGCAGTTCTTC. Translating gives CASSLLRPTPVEQFF.

The chain uses TRBV5-1 and TRBJ1-2, with TRBD1 matching 7 bases. V gave up 4 bases and J gave up 3 bases; unmatched junction bases: 12. The CDR3 spans 16 residues. From germline, CDR1 is SGHRS and CDR2 YFSETQ. This CDR3 is CASSRDRVRRDYGYTF. CDR3 sequence (DNA): TGCGCCAGCAGCCGAGACAGGGTACGCCGGGACTATGGCTACACCTTC.